Below, one TCR beta chain is given with its context. This entry is derived from a study of shared clonotypes between healthy human individuals. An even split of each subset's genomic DNA across several immunoSEQ plates was performed. Each PCR replicate from the sorted subsets contained around 200 ng DNA, which is roughly 33,000 T cell genomes. Sequencing used immunoSEQ multiplex PCR; TCRdb keeps in-frame clones, though not all of them. The sample holds some 2,100,000 clones, around 95% seen once. V lost 0 bases to trimming and J lost 3 bases, with 20 bases between them. The CDR3 is made up of 19 amino acids. Germline assignment: CDR1 LGHNA and CDR2 YSLEER.

This TCR derives from a man aged 18 to 35 in good health. This chain joins TRBV4-3 and TRBJ2-2, with D possibly being TRBD2 (6 bases). Sequencing was performed on naive CD4+ T cells sorted from blood. Subset defined: CD45RA+ positively selected. The CDR3 protein is CASSQDVTGVPGYTGELFF. The CDR3 bases are TGCGCCAGCAGCCAAGATGTGACGGGAGTCCCCGGGTACACCGGGGAGCTGTTTTTT.